This TCR beta chain is drawn from a study of blood T cell repertoires in COVID-19. On the study more broadly: Samples of COVID-19 (acute and convalescent) were obtained from the United States, Italy and Spain. Nucleic acid was either cDNA or gDNA, and it came from T cells, B-cell-depleted T cells, or PBMCs.

Germline CDR1 SGHNT, CDR2 YYREEE (reference sequence). The CDR3 consists of 14 residues. V was pared by 4 bases and J by 3 bases, with 12 bases between. Profiled with immunoSEQ multiplex PCR; TCRdb holds only in-frame clones, not every one. This table holds around 290,000 clones, about 89% found once. Adults between roughly 18 and 90 years of age took part from fewer than 30 US areas. The sequence came from a woman younger than 35 who had recovered from COVID-19. This chain uses TRBV5-4 with TRBJ2-3; a weak D match, TRBD1 (6 bases). Sequenced input: PBMCs or T cells enriched from blood (not recorded which). CDR3 sequence reads: CASSQTGTTDTQYF. CDR3 in DNA: TGTGCCAGCAGCCAGACCGGGACAACAGATACGCAGTATTTT.